This TCR beta chain was profiled in a study of T cell responses to AZD1222 COVID-19 vaccine (dated by TCRdb to the early 2020s). Study-level background: A total of 230 to 250 trial participants underwent TCR sequencing, of whom 207 had received two doses of AZD1222 and about 25 had received two doses of the MenACWY control vaccine. Trial participants were enrolled by age into 18-55, 56-69 and 70-plus year subgroups, with around 150, 28 and 57 TCR-sequenced participants respectively. Results and caveats for the whole study, not just this receptor: Because no samples from the day 14 peak response were available, repertoires could be characterized only after the peak T cell response. Only 5 to 7 AZD1222 recipients were SARS-CoV-2 seropositive at baseline, limiting conclusions about previously exposed vaccinees. In the small 56-69-year group, the increase in depth fell short of significance, most likely because of low power. Vaccine-associated CD4 TCRs spanned the whole spike protein, with dominant responses in regions 160-218 and 743-854. After two AZD1222 doses, spike-specific TCR breadth and depth were significantly higher than at day 0 and than in MenACWY recipients. Participants were mostly white British and included more females than males, and it was suggested by the authors that clonal diversity may have been underestimated. Epitopes outside the regions mutated in the B.1.351 and B.1.1.7 variants were reportedly recognized by nearly half of the unique spike-specific TCRs.

Spanning cysteine to phenylalanine, the CDR3 consists of 15 amino acids. Only the CDR3 part of the read is kept: 45 bases, read in frame from the first base. After removal of 4 bases from V and 10 bases from J, the junction retains 7 bases not matched to a gene. Based on the germline V gene, the CDR1 and CDR2 sequences are SGHAT and FQNNGV. The intended sense of this specimen's time point label: about 28 days (+/-7) after the second vaccine dose. Because spike-specific TCR depth and breadth did not differ between the two schedules, AZD1222 recipients who got a second dose at roughly 4 weeks were pooled with those who got a second dose at roughly 12 weeks. Samples from vaccinated people were obtained from the UK trials COV001 and COV002, which included a single-blind randomized controlled phase 2/3 trial of AZD1222 (ChAdOx1 nCoV-19) in healthy adults. Trial participant PBMC samples were collected at day 0 and day 28 after the second dose for TCRbeta chain sequencing.

On this clone itself: What this receptor recognizes is not known. There are no base qualities to consult, and no much larger clone falls within one base.

The CDR3 regions of human TCRbeta chains were subjected to immunosequencing. Processing in the source paper ran as follows. TCRs in the repertoires were compared against a reference library of SARS-CoV-2-specific TCRs that had been generated with the MIRA antigen-specificity platform. Breadth was defined as the fraction of unique TCRs that were SARS-CoV-2-associated. Depth was defined as the fraction of total T cells that were SARS-CoV-2-associated. Using the MIRA data, every spike-specific TCR was mapped to the spike region that the TCR reacted to and assigned to either a CD4 or a CD8 class. Log10-transformed breadth and depth values were compared by one-way ANOVA with Sidak's multiple comparisons tests. Imported from immuneACCESS, the table was reduced by TCRdb to in-frame sequences with V and J called. These copies leave out some clones; in studies compared against another copy, an unresolved V gene accounts for under half, and the cause of the remainder is not known. V and J calls plus clone size are reproduced from that table; the DNA served to infer D and trimming. For this sample there are tens of thousands of clones; around 88% appear just once. The ten largest account for roughly 11% of the sample.

The chain uses TRBV11-2 and TRBJ1-6; TRBD1 lines up with 10 middle nucleotides. This clonotype originated in an adult who received the AZD1222 COVID-19 vaccine. This specimen was peripheral blood, taken 28 days after the second AZD1222 dose. The DNA sequence reads TGTGCCAGCAGCTCCCGGACAGGGGGTTTATCACCCCTCCACTTT. It translates to CASSSRTGGLSPLHF.